Presented here are 23 T cell receptor beta chains from one specimen sequenced in a study of shared clonotypes between healthy human individuals (TCRdb year 2020). The library was generated by the immunoSEQ multiplex PCR assay. This immuneACCESS table, as held by TCRdb, lists in-frame sequences with V and J called but not all clones. Of the missing ones, under half trace to an unresolved V gene in checked studies; the others have no known cause. The sample contains about a million clones, over 60% of them found a single time. Around 1.4% of the sample rests with the top ten. The sequenced material came from memory CD4+ T cells sorted from blood. Sample cell subset or site, as interpreted from the label and publication: CD45RA-negative fraction. Receptors were obtained from a man aged 18 to 35 in good health.

CDR3 protein: CASSGLGGAIQETQYF. In DNA form, the CDR3 reads TGTGCCAGCAGTGGATTGGGGGGAGCCATCCAAGAGACCCAGTACTTC. The chain joins TRBV2 to TRBJ2-5, with D tentatively TRBD2 (6 bases). There are 16 residues in the CDR3. V lost 4 bases and J lost 1, with 16 bases in between. Germline V gene lookup returns CDR1 SNHLY and CDR2 FYNNEI.

The V call is TRBV9, the J call TRBJ2-2; D unresolved. The V end lost 0 bases, the J end lost 7 bases, and 4 bases lay between the germline ends. This CDR3 contains 12 residues. CDR1 is SGDLS, CDR2 YYNGEE, per germline. CDR3 region: CASSVAFGELFF. CDR3 DNA: TGTGCCAGCAGCGTAGCATTCGGGGAGCTGTTTTTT.

A single count supports this clone. The chain combines TRBV19 with TRBJ2-6; 9 positions agree with TRBD1. The CDR3 contains 19 residues. The J segment lost 0 bases and the V segment lost 8 bases, leaving 14 bases of the junction unmatched. Germline V CDR1 and CDR2: LNHDA, SQIVND (reference sequence). CDR3 bases: TGTGCCAGTCGATCACAACCGGGACAGGGAGGCTCTGGGGCCAACGTCCTGACTTTC. Its protein product is CASRSQPGQGGSGANVLTF.

As concerns this clone: A much more abundant neighbour one base away suggests this may be a read error. This rearrangement joins TRBV10-3 to TRBJ2-5, with 8 bases aligning to TRBD1. V was pared by 2 bases and J by 2 bases, with 1 base of the junction left unmatched. Germline lookup yields CDR1 ENHRY and CDR2 SYGVKD. This CDR3 spans 14 amino acids. CDR3 amino acids: CAISEGQGQETQYF. The CDR3, as DNA: TGTGCCATCAGTGAGGGACAGGGACAAGAGACCCAGTACTTC.

This rearrangement joins TRBV6-5 to TRBJ2-2; D is ambiguous. Between the trimmed V and J ends, which lost 4 bases and 1 base, there was a span of 13 bases. Germline-derived CDR1 and CDR2 are MNHEY and SVGAGI. The CDR3 sequence is 16 residues long. This CDR3 is CASSSPVGKNTGELFF. The CDR3 region has the DNA TGTGCCAGCAGTTCTCCGGTAGGGAAGAACACCGGGGAGCTGTTTTTT.

This clone has ten or more counts. The chain combines TRBV10-3 with TRBJ2-2; D might be TRBD2 (6 bases). V was shortened by 8 bases and J by 1 base, with 11 bases between the two germline ends. Germline CDR1 is ENHRY and CDR2 is SYGVKD. The CDR3 runs 14 residues. This CDR3 is CAIRIAVNTGELFF. CDR3 DNA sequence: TGTGCCATCCGGATAGCGGTGAACACCGGGGAGCTGTTTTTT.

With respect to this clone: The junction departs from germline at one end; a sequencing error may be responsible. The sample has other DNA sequences that encode this CDR3 too. This chain joins TRBV7-7 and TRBJ2-5; TRBD1 aligns across 8 bases. Germline V gene sequence: CDR1 SSHAT, CDR2 FNYEAQ (reference sequence). The CDR3 has 14 amino acids. The CDR3 DNA sequence: TGTGCTAGCAGCTTTGGACAGGGTGGGGAGACCCAGTACTTC. Translating gives CASSFGQGGETQYF.

The rearrangement uses TRBV10-3 and TRBJ2-7, with D maybe TRBD1 (6 bases). V lost 6 bases to trimming and J lost 2 bases, with 11 bases between them. This CDR3 region has 13 residues. CDR1 and CDR2 from the germline V gene are ENHRY and SYGVKD. CDR3 nucleotide sequence: TGTGCCATCAGAGGGGACACAACCTACGAGCAGTACTTC. It is translated as CAIRGDTTYEQYF.

The chain uses TRBV7-2 and TRBJ1-2, with 10 bases identical to TRBD1. Trimming removed 4 bases from V and 6 bases from J; junction bases left unmatched: 8. The germline gives CDR1 SGHTA, CDR2 FQGNSA. The CDR3 sequence is 15 residues long. CDR3 region: CASSYRTGGGNGYTF. Here the CDR3 DNA reads TGTGCCAGCAGCTATAGGACAGGGGGAGGGAATGGCTACACCTTC.

The chain has TRBV19 and TRBJ1-2, with a tentative D call TRBD1 (5 bases). The length of the CDR3 is 13 residues. Germline V lookup: CDR1 LNHDA, CDR2 SQIVND (reference sequence). V lost 8 bases, J lost 8 bases, and 18 bases lay in between. CDR3 loop: CASSGGPLRGYTF. The CDR3 DNA is TGTGCCAGTTCCGGGGGACCATTAAGAGGCTACACCTTC.

The chain has TRBV10-3 and TRBJ1-3, with 7 positions matching TRBD1. The CDR3 covers 15 residues. CDR1 is ENHRY and CDR2 is SYGVKD in the germline V gene. J was trimmed by 1 base and V by 7 bases; bases with no gene match: 7. The CDR3 spells CAITSDRVSGNTIYF. The CDR3 nucleotides are TGTGCCATCACCTCCGACAGGGTGTCTGGAAACACCATATATTTT.

V usage is TRBV6-6 and J usage is TRBJ1-3; D remains unclear. Trimming stripped 6 bases from V and 4 bases from J, with 7 bases between. The length of the CDR3 is 12 residues. Looked up from germline, CDR1 is MNHNY and CDR2 is SVGAGI (reference sequence). CDR3 protein: CASSLPGNTIYF. CDR3 in DNA: TGTGCCAGCAGCTTGCCCGGAAACACCATATATTTT.

V and J are TRBV18 and TRBJ2-5; D unresolved. The CDR3 covers 12 residues. Germline assignment: CDR1 KGHSH and CDR2 LQKENI. Trimming left V 4 bases short and J 5 bases short, with 8 bases between. The CDR3: CASSQGRETQYF. In DNA form, the CDR3 reads TGTGCCAGCTCACAGGGAAGGGAGACCCAGTACTTC. Using reference TRBV18 and TRBJ2-5 for the parts outside the CDR3, the full variable domain is NAGVMQNPRHLVRRRGQEARLRCSPMKGHSHVYWYRQLPEEGLKFMVYLQKENIIDESGMPKERFSAEFPKEGPSILRIQQVVRGDSAAYFCASSQGRETQYFGPGTRLLVL.

The chain employs TRBV2 and TRBJ1-6; 7 bases match TRBD1. CDR3 length: 15 residues. Germline lookup yields CDR1 SNHLY and CDR2 FYNNEI. The ends lost 5 bases at V and 6 bases at J; junction bases unmatched: 7. This CDR3 reads CASSSRQGGNSPLHF. DNA of the CDR3: TGTGCCAGCAGTTCCAGACAGGGTGGTAATTCACCCCTCCACTTT.

The V call is TRBV19, the J call TRBJ1-1; D unresolved. The CDR3 runs 14 residues. Trimming stripped 4 bases from V and 3 bases from J, with 12 bases between. The germline V gene encodes CDR1 LNHDA and CDR2 SQIVND (reference sequence). CDR3: CASSSPYVDTEAFF. The CDR3 DNA reads as TGTGCCAGTAGTAGCCCGTATGTAGACACTGAAGCTTTCTTT.

Notes on this clone: The conserved phenylalanine or tryptophan normally closing the CDR3 is absent here, so this likely arose from a read error. No DNA is shown, since the ends of the CDR3 on it are uncertain; the CDR3 is the one TCRdb lists. This chain connects TRBV7-9 to TRBJ1-1; TRBD1 is the table's D call and was not checked against the DNA. The germline V gene encodes CDR1 SEHNR and CDR2 FQNEAQ (reference sequence). The CDR3 is 9 amino acids in total, end residues counted. The CDR3 loop reads CASSPKRGT.

The V call is TRBV5-1, the J call TRBJ2-1; 9 nucleotides agree with TRBD2. V was clipped by 6 bases and J by 4 bases; unmatched bases: 11. The length of the CDR3 is 16 residues. Germline loops: CDR1 SGHRS, CDR2 YFSETQ. The DNA for the CDR3 is TGCGCCAGCACCCGCGGGGGGGCGGTTTCGTACAATGAGCAGTTCTTC. It specifies CASTRGGAVSYNEQFF. The full variable domain, rest sourced from reference TRBV5-1 and TRBJ2-1, is KAGVTQTPRYLIKTRGQQVTLSCSPISGHRSVSWYQQTPGQGLQFLFEYFSETQRNKGNFPGRFSGRQFSNSRSEMNVSTLELGDSALYLCASTRGGAVSYNEQFFGPGTRLTVL.

The rearrangement uses TRBV27 and TRBJ2-7; 7 bases align to TRBD2. Germline trimming cut 4 bases from V and 7 bases from J; bases unmatched to any gene: 10. The CDR3 runs 14 residues. Germline V CDR1 and CDR2: MNHEY, SMNVEV (reference sequence). CDR3 in amino acids: CASSYAGVSGEQYF. The CDR3 DNA reads as TGTGCCAGCAGTTACGCGGGGGTTTCGGGGGAGCAGTACTTC.

The gene calls are TRBV25-1 and TRBJ2-2, with no clear D. Germline CDR1 and CDR2: MGHDK and SYGVNS. This CDR3 is built from 16 residues. The germline V and J ends were trimmed by 5 bases and 2 bases, with 15 bases remaining between them. The CDR3 spells CASSSQTSANTGELFF. CDR3 nucleotide sequence: TGTGCCAGCAGTTCACAGACTTCTGCCAACACCGGGGAGCTGTTTTTT.

In this sample, this clone turned up once. The rearrangement links TRBV6-4 to TRBJ2-5; 10 nucleotides agree with TRBD2. This CDR3 contains 16 residues. The V gene end was trimmed by 5 bases and the J gene end by 1 base; junction bases not matched to a gene: 7. Germline V gene sequence: CDR1 MRHNA, CDR2 SNTAGT. The CDR3 region is CASSFAAGGPQETQYF. Here the CDR3 DNA reads TGTGCCAGCAGTTTTGCAGCGGGGGGGCCCCAAGAGACCCAGTACTTC.

V is TRBV7-2 and J is TRBJ1-5, with D uncertain. This CDR3 region has 17 residues. Germline V gives CDR1 SGHTA, CDR2 FQGNSA. V dropped 5 bases and J dropped 4 bases, with 21 bases sitting between them. CDR3: CASSLHPKSVVNQPQHF. CDR3 nucleotides: TGTGCCAGCAGCCTTCATCCAAAATCTGTAGTGAATCAGCCCCAGCATTTT.

The V and J genes are TRBV5-4 and TRBJ2-7, with D unresolved. This CDR3 is 13 amino acids long. V lost 2 bases and J lost 2, with 8 bases in between. Germline lookup yields CDR1 SGHNT and CDR2 YYREEE (reference sequence). In DNA, the CDR3 is TGTGCCAGCAGCTTCCCAGAAACCTACGAGCAGTACTTC. This translates into CASSFPETYEQYF.

The chain employs TRBV7-6 and TRBJ2-2, with D possibly TRBD2 on 6 matching bases. Between the trimmed V and J ends, which lost 4 bases and 2 bases, there was a span of 17 bases. The CDR3 totals 17 residues. Germline loops: CDR1 SGHVS, CDR2 FNYEAQ. The CDR3 is CASSSLGGAGNTGELFF. For the CDR3, the DNA is TGTGCCAGCAGCTCCCTGGGGGGTGCAGGAAACACCGGGGAGCTGTTTTTT.